Below, one TCR beta chain is given with its context. The antigen is unknown. Via MiXCR, TCRdb re-called the PCR reads. The repertoire holds roughly 4,100 clones, with around 20% as singletons. The sample belongs to a study of metastatic and nonmetastatic thyroid tumors. Overall study: Repertoires of blood and of tissue (tumor or nodule) from malignant and benign thyroid patients were compared. Overall study findings and caveats: Significantly higher TCR beta diversity was reportedly seen in malignant thyroid tumors than benign nodules, in blood and tumor.

There were no patients who had received any treatment before thyroid surgery. The germline V gene encodes CDR1 MNHEY and CDR2 SMNVEV (reference sequence). The CDR3 extends over 14 amino acids. Trimming removed 3 bases at V and 0 bases at J, with 9 bases between. The rearrangement links TRBV27 to TRBJ2-7, with D perhaps matching TRBD1 (5 bases). The receptor's source is a male donor with papillary thyroid cancer or a benign thyroid nodule (not recorded which). Some clones in this sample may be carry-over from other donors' samples. Source material: tumor tissue. The CDR3 loop reads CASSLGPYSYEQYF. The DNA of the CDR3 is TGTGCCAGCAGTTTGGGGCCGTACTCCTACGAGCAGTACTTC.